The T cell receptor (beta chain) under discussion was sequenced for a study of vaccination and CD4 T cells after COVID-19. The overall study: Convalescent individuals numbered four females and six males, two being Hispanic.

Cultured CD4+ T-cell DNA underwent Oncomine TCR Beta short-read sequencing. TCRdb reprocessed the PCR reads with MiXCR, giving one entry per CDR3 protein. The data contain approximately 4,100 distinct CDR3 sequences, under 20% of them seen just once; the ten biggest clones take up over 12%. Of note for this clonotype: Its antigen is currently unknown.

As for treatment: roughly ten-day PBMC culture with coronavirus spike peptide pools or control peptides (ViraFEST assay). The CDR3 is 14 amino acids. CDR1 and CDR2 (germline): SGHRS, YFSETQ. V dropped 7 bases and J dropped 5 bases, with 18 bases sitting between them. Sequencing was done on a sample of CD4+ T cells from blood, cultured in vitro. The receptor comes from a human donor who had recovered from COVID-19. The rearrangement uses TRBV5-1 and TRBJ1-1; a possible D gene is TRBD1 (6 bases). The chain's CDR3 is CASGRGASSTEAFF. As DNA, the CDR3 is TGCGCCAGCGGGAGGGGGGCGAGTAGTACTGAAGCTTTCTTT.